This TCR beta chain was sequenced during a study of technical replicates of blood from a few donors. The CDR3 length is 15 residues. Germline CDR1 SEHNR, CDR2 FQNEAQ (reference sequence). V dropped 1 base and J dropped 1 base, with 9 bases sitting between them. Profiled with immunoSEQ multiplex PCR; TCRdb holds only in-frame clones, not every one. The sample holds about 57,000 clones; about 88% are singletons and the top ten take 5% to 5.5%. This receptor was taken from a human donor in good health. Some clones in this sample may be carry-over from other donors' samples. V gene TRBV7-9 combines with J gene TRBJ2-3; the D gene is possibly TRBD2 (6 bases). The specimen was PBMCs. This CDR3 reads CASSLVSGGTDTQYF. In DNA, the CDR3 is TGTGCCAGCAGCTTAGTTAGCGGTGGCACAGATACGCAGTATTTT.